The 2 T cell receptor beta chains given below trace back to one sample, sequenced in a study of blood T cells in healthy people across ages. Primers used in a second PCR of about 6 to 11 cycles were a sample-barcoded 5' primer and a J-beta primer mix. TCRdb re-analysed the 5' RACE reads in MiXCR, keeping a single row per CDR3 protein. The data contain 1,500,000 or so distinct CDR3 sequences, approximately 59% of them seen just once; the ten biggest clones take up 5% to 7%. The sample consisted of blood. The receptors were gathered from a man younger than 35 in good health.

The chain is built from TRBV7-2 and TRBJ2-7; D not resolved. Deletions cut 5 bases from V and 3 bases from J, with 11 bases between. Germline V lookup: CDR1 SGHTA, CDR2 FQGNSA. The CDR3 covers 13 residues. CDR3 sequence reads: CASSRTRLYEQYF. CDR3 DNA sequence: TGTGCCAGCAGCCGTACGAGGCTCTACGAGCAGTACTTC.

This sequence joins TRBV15 and TRBJ2-1; D gene uncertain. This CDR3 contains 15 residues. In germline, CDR1 is LNHNV, CDR2 YYDKDF (reference sequence). V was trimmed by 0 bases and J by 6 bases, leaving 12 bases between them. The CDR3 here is CATSRDRVMSNEQFF. The CDR3 coding sequence is TGTGCCACCAGCAGAGATCGGGTTATGAGCAATGAGCAGTTCTTC.